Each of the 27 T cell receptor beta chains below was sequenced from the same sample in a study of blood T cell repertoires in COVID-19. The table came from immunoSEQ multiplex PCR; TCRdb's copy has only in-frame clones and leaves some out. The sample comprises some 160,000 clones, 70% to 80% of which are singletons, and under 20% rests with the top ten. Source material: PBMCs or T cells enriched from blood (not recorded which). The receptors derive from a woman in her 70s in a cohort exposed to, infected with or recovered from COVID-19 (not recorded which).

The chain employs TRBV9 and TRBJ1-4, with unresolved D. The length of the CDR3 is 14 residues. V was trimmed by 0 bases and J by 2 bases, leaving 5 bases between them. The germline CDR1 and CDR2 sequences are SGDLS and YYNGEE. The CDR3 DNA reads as TGTGCCAGCAGCGTAGCCGGGACTAATGAAAAACTGTTTTTT. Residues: CASSVAGTNEKLFF.

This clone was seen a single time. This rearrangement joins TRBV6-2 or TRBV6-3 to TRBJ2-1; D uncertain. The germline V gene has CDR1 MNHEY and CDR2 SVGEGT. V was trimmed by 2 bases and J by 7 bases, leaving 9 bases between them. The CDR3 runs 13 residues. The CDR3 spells CASSYHVRNEQFF. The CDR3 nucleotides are TGTGCCAGCAGTTACCACGTTCGGAATGAGCAGTTCTTC.

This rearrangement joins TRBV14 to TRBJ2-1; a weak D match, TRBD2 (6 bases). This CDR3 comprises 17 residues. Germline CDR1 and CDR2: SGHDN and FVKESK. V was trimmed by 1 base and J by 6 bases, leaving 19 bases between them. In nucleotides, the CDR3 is TGTGCCAGCAGCCAAGCCATCGGGGGATCGGTTGGCAATGAGCAGTTCTTC. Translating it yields CASSQAIGGSVGNEQFF.

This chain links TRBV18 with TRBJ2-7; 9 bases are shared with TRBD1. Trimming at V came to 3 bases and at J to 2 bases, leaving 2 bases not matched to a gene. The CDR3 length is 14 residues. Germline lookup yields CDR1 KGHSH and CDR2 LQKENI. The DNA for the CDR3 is TGTGCCAGCTCACCGGACAGGGGACCCTACGAGCAGTACTTC. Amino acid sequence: CASSPDRGPYEQYF.

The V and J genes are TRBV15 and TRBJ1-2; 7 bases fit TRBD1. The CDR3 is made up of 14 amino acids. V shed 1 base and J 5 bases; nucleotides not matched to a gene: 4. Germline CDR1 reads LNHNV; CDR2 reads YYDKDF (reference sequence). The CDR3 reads CATSRGDSQYGYTF. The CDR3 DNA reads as TGTGCCACCAGCAGAGGGGACAGTCAATATGGCTACACCTTC.

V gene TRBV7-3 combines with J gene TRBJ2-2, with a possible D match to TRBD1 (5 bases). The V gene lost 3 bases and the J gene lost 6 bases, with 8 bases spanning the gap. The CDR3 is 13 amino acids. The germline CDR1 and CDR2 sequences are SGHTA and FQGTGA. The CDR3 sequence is CASSFQGAGELFF. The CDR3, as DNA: TGTGCCAGCAGCTTCCAGGGTGCCGGGGAGCTGTTTTTT.

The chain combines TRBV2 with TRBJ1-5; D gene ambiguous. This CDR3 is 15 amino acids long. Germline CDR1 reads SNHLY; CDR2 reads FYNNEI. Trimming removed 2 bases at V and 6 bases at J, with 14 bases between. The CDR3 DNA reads TGTGCCAGCAGTGAAAGGTCGGGGTACGGTCAGCCCCAGCATTTT. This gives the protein CASSERSGYGQPQHF.

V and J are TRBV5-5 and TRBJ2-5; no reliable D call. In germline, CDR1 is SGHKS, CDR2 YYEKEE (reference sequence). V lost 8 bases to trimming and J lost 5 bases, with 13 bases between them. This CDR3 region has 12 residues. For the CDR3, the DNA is TGTGCCAGTGGAACGGGTTTGGAGACCCAGTACTTC. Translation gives CASGTGLETQYF.

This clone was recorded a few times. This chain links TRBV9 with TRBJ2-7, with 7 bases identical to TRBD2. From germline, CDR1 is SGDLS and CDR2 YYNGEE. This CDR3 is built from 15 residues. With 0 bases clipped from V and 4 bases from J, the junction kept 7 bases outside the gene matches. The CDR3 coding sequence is TGTGCCAGCAGCGTAGCTGCGGGGGTGGGGTACGAGCAGTACTTC. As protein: CASSVAAGVGYEQYF.

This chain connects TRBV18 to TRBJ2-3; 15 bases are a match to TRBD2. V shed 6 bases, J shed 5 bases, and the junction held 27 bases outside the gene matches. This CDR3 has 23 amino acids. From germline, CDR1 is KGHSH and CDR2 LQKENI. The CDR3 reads CASSPGTGGRTSGRAPFGDTQYF. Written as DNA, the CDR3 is TGTGCCAGCTCTCCCGGGACAGGGGGCCGGACTAGCGGGAGGGCGCCATTCGGAGATACGCAGTATTTT.

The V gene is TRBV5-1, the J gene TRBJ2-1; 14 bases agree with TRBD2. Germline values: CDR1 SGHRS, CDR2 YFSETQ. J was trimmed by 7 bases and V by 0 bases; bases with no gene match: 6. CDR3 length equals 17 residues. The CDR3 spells CASSLGLAGGPLNEQFF. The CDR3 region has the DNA TGCGCCAGCAGCTTGGGACTAGCGGGAGGGCCCTTAAATGAGCAGTTCTTC.

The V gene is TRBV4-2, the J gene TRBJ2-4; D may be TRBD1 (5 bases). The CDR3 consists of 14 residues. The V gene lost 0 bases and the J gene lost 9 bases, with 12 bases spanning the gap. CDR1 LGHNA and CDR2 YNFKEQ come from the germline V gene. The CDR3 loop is CASSQDGQGGIQYF. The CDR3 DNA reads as TGTGCCAGCAGCCAAGATGGGCAGGGTGGCATTCAGTACTTC.

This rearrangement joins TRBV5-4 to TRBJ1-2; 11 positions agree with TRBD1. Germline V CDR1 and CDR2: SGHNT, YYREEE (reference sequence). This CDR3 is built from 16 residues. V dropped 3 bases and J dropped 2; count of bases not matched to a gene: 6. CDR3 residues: CASSSGQGALNYGYTF. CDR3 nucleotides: TGTGCCAGCAGCTCCGGACAGGGGGCTCTCAACTATGGCTACACCTTC.

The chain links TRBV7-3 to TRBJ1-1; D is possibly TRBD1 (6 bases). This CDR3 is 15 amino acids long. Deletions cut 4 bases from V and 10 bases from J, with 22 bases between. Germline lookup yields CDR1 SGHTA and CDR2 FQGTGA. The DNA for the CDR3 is TGTGCCAGCAGCTCACGACTTACAGGGAGTTTAGGAGCTTTCTTT. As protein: CASSSRLTGSLGAFF.

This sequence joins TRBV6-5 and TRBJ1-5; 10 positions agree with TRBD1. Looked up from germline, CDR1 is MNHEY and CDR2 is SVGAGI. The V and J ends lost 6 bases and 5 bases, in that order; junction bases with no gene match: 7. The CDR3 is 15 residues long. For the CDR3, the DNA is TGTGCCAGCAGATATGCGGACAGGGGGGATCAGCCCCAGCATTTT. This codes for CASRYADRGDQPQHF.

CDR3 in amino acids: CASSLWSGQETQYF. The CDR3 DNA reads as TGTGCCAGCAGCTTATGGTCGGGTCAAGAGACCCAGTACTTC. The V gene is TRBV7-2, the J gene TRBJ2-5; no definite D call. Trimming pared 2 bases from V and 2 bases from J, leaving 9 bases between. This CDR3 has 14 amino acids. Germline CDR1 SGHTA, CDR2 FQGNSA.

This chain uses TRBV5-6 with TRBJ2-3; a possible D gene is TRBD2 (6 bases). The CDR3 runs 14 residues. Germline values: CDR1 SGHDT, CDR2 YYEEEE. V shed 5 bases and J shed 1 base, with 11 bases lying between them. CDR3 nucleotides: TGTGCCAGCAGGCGGAGGGACGGCACAGATACGCAGTATTTT. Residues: CASRRRDGTDTQYF.

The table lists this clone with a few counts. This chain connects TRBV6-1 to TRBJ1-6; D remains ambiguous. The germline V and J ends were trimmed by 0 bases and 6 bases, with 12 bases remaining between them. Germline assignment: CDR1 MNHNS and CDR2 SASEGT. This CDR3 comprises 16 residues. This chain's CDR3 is CASSEAGALLNSPLHF. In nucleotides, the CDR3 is TGTGCCAGCAGTGAAGCAGGAGCCCTTCTTAATTCACCCCTCCACTTT.

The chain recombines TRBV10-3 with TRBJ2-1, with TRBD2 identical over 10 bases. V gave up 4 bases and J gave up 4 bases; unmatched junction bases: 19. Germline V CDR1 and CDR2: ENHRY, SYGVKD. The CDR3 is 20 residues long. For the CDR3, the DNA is TGTGCCATCAGTGCGCCAGGGCAGGGGGCTAGCGGGGGAGAATACAATGAGCAGTTCTTC. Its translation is CAISAPGQGASGGEYNEQFF.

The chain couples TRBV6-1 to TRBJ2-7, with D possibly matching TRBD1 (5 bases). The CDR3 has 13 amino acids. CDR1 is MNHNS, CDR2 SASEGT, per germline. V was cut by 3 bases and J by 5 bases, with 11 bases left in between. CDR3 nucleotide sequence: TGTGCCAGCAGTGATCAGGGTTTCGACGAGCAGTACTTC. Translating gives CASSDQGFDEQYF.

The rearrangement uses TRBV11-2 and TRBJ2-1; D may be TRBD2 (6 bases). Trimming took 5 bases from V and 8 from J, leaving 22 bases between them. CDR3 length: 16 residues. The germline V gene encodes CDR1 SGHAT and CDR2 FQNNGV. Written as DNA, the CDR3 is TGTGCCAGCAGCCTATTAGCCTCCGGGAGCGGCGATGAGCAGTTCTTC. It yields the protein CASSLLASGSGDEQFF.

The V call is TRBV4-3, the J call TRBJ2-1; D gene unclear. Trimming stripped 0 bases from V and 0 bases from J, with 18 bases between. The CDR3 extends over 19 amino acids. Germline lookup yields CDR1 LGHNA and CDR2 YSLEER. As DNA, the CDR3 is TGCGCCAGCAGCCAAGATCCTCTCCGAGGCTTTCCCTCCTACAATGAGCAGTTCTTC. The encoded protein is CASSQDPLRGFPSYNEQFF.

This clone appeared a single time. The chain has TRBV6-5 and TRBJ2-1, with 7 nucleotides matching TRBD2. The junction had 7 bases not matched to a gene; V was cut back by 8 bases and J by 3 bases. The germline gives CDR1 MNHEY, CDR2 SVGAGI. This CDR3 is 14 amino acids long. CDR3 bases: TGTGCCAGCCGGGTCGCGGGAGTCTACAATGAGCAGTTCTTC. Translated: CASRVAGVYNEQFF.

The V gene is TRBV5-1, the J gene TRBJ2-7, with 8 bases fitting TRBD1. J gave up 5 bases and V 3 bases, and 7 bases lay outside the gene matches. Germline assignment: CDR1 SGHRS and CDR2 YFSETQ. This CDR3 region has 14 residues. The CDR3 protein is CASSYGQGWNEQYF. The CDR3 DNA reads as TGCGCCAGCAGCTATGGACAGGGATGGAACGAGCAGTACTTC.

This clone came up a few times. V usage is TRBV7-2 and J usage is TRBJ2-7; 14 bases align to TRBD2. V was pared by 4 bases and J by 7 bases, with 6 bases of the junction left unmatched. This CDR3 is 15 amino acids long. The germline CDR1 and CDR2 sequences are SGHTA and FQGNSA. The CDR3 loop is CASSSGLAGVQEQYF. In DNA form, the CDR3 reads TGTGCCAGCAGCTCGGGACTAGCGGGAGTCCAAGAGCAGTACTTC.

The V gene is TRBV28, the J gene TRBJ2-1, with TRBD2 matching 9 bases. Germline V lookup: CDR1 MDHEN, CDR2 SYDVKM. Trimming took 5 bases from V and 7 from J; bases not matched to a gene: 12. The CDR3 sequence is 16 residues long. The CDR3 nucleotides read TGTGCCAGCAGTCCATCGGTGGCGGGAGGGTATAATGAGCAGTTCTTC. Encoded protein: CASSPSVAGGYNEQFF.

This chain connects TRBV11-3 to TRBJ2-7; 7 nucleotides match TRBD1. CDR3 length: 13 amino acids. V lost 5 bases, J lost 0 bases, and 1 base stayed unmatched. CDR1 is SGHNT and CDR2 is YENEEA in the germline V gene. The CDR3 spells CASSHRGSYEQYF. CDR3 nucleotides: TGTGCCAGCAGCCACAGGGGCTCCTACGAGCAGTACTTC.